This passage covers 11 T cell receptor beta chains from one sample sequenced in a study of cytomegalovirus exposure and HLA in healthy donors. The data were produced by immunoSEQ multiplex PCR, yet TCRdb's version contains in-frame clones alone and is incomplete. The sample shows over 200,000 clones, over 80% of them seen only once. The specimen was PBMCs. These receptors were collected from a woman aged 18-29 years in good health and CMV-seronegative.

This clone was detected only a few times. The V and J genes are TRBV5-1 and TRBJ2-5; D unclear. The ends were cut back, 1 base at V and 1 base at J, with 11 bases in the middle. Germline V lookup: CDR1 SGHRS, CDR2 YFSETQ. The CDR3 consists of 15 residues. The CDR3, as DNA: TGCGCCAGCAGCTTGTCGGGTCTGCTCCAAGAGACCCAGTACTTC. It codes for CASSLSGLLQETQYF.

The V and J genes are TRBV2 and TRBJ1-2; 8 nucleotides match TRBD1. The V gene end was trimmed by 8 bases and the J gene end by 3 bases; junction bases not matched to a gene: 8. The CDR3 consists of 14 residues. CDR1 and CDR2 (germline): SNHLY, FYNNEI. The CDR3 DNA sequence: TGTGCCAGCTCGGCGGCAGGGGGCGACTATGGCTACACCTTC. This gives the protein CASSAAGGDYGYTF.

This clone was counted only a few times. This chain connects TRBV6-1 to TRBJ2-7; unclear D gene. The V end lost 2 bases, the J end lost 2 bases, and 10 bases lay between the germline ends. This CDR3 is 14 amino acids long. CDR1 is MNHNS, CDR2 SASEGT, per germline. CDR3 sequence (DNA): TGTGCCAGCAGTGAACAAACCAGTACCTACGAGCAGTACTTC. Translated, it gives CASSEQTSTYEQYF.

The gene calls are TRBV7-8 and TRBJ1-2, with 10 bases lining up with TRBD1. V dropped 5 bases and J dropped 8; count of bases not matched to a gene: 5. The CDR3 contains 13 residues. The germline CDR1 and CDR2 sequences are SGHVS and FQNEAQ. The CDR3 reads CASSRGQGSGYTF. Written as DNA, the CDR3 is TGTGCCAGCAGCCGGGGACAGGGGAGCGGCTACACCTTC.

This chain joins TRBV6-1 and TRBJ1-5; D ambiguous. There are 13 residues in the CDR3. V was shortened by 8 bases and J by 0 bases, with 8 bases between the two germline ends. Germline values: CDR1 MNHNS, CDR2 SASEGT. This chain's CDR3 is CASAIYSNQPQHF. As DNA, the CDR3 is TGTGCCAGCGCGATATATAGCAATCAGCCCCAGCATTTT.

The CDR3 region is CASSRLAVSSYEQYF. CDR3 DNA: TGTGCCAGCAGCCGACTAGCGGTAAGCTCCTACGAGCAGTACTTC. V gene TRBV9 combines with J gene TRBJ2-7, with 9 bases matching TRBD2. The CDR3 totals 15 residues. Germline V CDR1 and CDR2: SGDLS, YYNGEE. V lost 4 bases, J lost 0 bases, and 5 bases stayed unmatched.

V usage is TRBV2 and J usage is TRBJ1-4; D might be TRBD1 (5 bases). CDR3 length: 14 residues. The germline V and J ends were trimmed by 7 bases and 0 bases, with 9 bases remaining between them. Germline V lookup: CDR1 SNHLY, CDR2 FYNNEI. The chain's CDR3 is CASKLTATNEKLFF. Here the CDR3 DNA reads TGTGCCAGCAAGTTGACAGCAACTAATGAAAAACTGTTTTTT.

This chain joins TRBV5-1 and TRBJ1-4, with D possibly matching TRBD1 (5 bases). This CDR3 comprises 14 residues. V lost 1 base and J 6 bases, leaving 10 bases between the germline ends. Per germline, CDR1 SGHRS and CDR2 YFSETQ. CDR3 protein: CASSLKGRDEKLFF. In nucleotides, the CDR3 is TGCGCCAGCAGCTTGAAGGGGAGGGATGAAAAACTGTTTTTT. The entire variable domain, with the rest obtained from reference TRBV5-1 and TRBJ1-4, is as follows: KAGVTQTPRYLIKTRGQQVTLSCSPISGHRSVSWYQQTPGQGLQFLFEYFSETQRNKGNFPGRFSGRQFSNSRSEMNVSTLELGDSALYLCASSLKGRDEKLFFGSGTQLSVL.

V gene TRBV27 combines with J gene TRBJ2-1; 9 nucleotides agree with TRBD2. V lost 6 bases to trimming and J lost 9 bases; unmatched junction nucleotides: 9. Per the germline V gene, CDR1 is MNHEY and CDR2 is SMNVEV (reference sequence). The CDR3 covers 14 residues. The CDR3 reads CASRRGGAYVEQFF. DNA for the CDR3: TGTGCCAGCAGGCGCGGGGGGGCCTACGTTGAGCAGTTCTTC.

This chain uses TRBV4-1 with TRBJ1-5; D is ambiguous. In germline, CDR1 is MGHRA, CDR2 YSYEKL. This CDR3 region has 16 residues. V was trimmed by 1 base and J by 0 bases, leaving 10 bases between them. The CDR3 sequence is CASSQGQQYSNQPQHF. DNA for the CDR3: TGCGCCAGCAGCCAAGGGCAACAATATAGCAATCAGCCCCAGCATTTT.

This clone came up once. This chain joins TRBV5-6 and TRBJ2-7; D is undetermined. This CDR3 has 14 amino acids. The V end lost 1 base, the J end lost 5 bases, and 13 bases lay between the germline ends. The germline V gene has CDR1 SGHDT and CDR2 YYEEEE. CDR3 in amino acids: CASSLWGRADEQYF. CDR3 DNA sequence: TGTGCCAGCAGCTTGTGGGGAAGGGCTGACGAGCAGTACTTC.